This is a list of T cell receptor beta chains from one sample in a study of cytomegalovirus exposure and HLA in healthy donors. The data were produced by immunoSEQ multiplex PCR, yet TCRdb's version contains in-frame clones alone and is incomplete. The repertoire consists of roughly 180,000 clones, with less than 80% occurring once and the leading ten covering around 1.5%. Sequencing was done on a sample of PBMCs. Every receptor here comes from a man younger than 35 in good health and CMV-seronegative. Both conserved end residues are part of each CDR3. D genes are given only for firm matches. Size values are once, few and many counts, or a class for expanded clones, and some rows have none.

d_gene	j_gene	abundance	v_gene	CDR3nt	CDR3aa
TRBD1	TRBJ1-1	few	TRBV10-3	TGTGCCATCAGAGCCGGGACAGGGGTGAAGACTGAAGCTTTCTTT	CAIRAGTGVKTEAFF
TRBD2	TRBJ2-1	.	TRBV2	TGTGCCAGCAGCCGACTAGCGGGGGATTACAATGAGCAGTTCTTC	CASSRLAGDYNEQFF
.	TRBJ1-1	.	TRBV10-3	TGTGCCATCAGTACACAACACAGGGTTACCACTGAAGCTTTCTTT	CAISTQHRVTTEAFF
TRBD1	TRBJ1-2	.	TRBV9	TGTGCCAGCTCAGGAGGGGGCGCGTGGGAAGTCTATGGCTACACCTTC	CASSGGGAWEVYGYTF
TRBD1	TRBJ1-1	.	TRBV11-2	TGTGCCAGCAGTGACCGGGACAGTAACACTGAAGCTTTCTTT	CASSDRDSNTEAFF
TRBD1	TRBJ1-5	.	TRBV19	TGTGCCAGTAGTCGACAGGGGGCAGGTAATCAGCCCCAGCATTTT	CASSRQGAGNQPQHF
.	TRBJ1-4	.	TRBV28	TGTGCCAGCAGTCCCGTGGTGGGGCAGGGAAAACTGTTTTTT	CASSPVVGQGKLFF
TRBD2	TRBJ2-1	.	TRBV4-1	TGCGCCAGCAGCCAAGATCGACTAGCGGGAAGCAATGAGCAGTTCTTC	CASSQDRLAGSNEQFF
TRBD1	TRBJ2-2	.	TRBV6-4	TGTGCCAGCAGTGACGGGACAGGCGGTACCGGGGAGCTGTTTTTT	CASSDGTGGTGELFF
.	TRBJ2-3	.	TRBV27	TGTGCCAGCACCCAGAGGGGGTTCTTGAAAGATACGCAGTATTTT	CASTQRGFLKDTQYF
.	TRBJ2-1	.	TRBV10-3	TGTGCCATCAGTGCGGACAATGAGCAGTTCTTC	CAISADNEQFF
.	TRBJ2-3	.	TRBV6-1	TGTGCCAGCAGTGAAGCCGGGGAAAGCACAGATACGCAGTATTTT	CASSEAGESTDTQYF
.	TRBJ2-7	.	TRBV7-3	TGTGCCAGCAGCCCGGGGTCGGGCCCGTTCGGCGAGCAGTACTTC	CASSPGSGPFGEQYF
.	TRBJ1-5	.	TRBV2	TGTGCCAGCAGATGGAGAATAGGAGGGAATCAGCCCCAGCATTTT	CASRWRIGGNQPQHF